These T cell receptor beta chains were read from a single sample in a study of blood T cell repertoires in COVID-19. TCRdb's copy holds only in-frame clones and misses some; the assay was immunoSEQ multiplex PCR. The top ten clones hold 19% of a sample with 110,000 or so clones, approximately 90% of them seen once. Sequenced input: peripheral blood. The receptors shown here come from a human donor with acute or convalescent COVID-19. The donor label of this sample is uncertain. Both conserved end residues are part of each CDR3. The D gene is left open where the match is weak. Size tells how often a clone was seen (once, few, many) or the class of an expanded clone, and some rows leave it out.

>TRBJ1-5|.|.|TRBV18
CASSQGIDNQPQHF
TGTGCCAGCTCACAGGGGATCGACAATCAGCCCCAGCATTTT
>TRBJ1-2|many|.|TRBV5-1
CASSLGGGYTF
TGCGCCAGCAGCTTAGGAGGAGGCTACACCTTC
>TRBJ2-7|.|.|TRBV6-2/TRBV6-3
CASSYAIAGSLEQYF
TGTGCCAGCAGTTACGCTATCGCGGGGAGCCTTGAACAGTACTTC
>TRBJ2-3|few|TRBD2|TRBV3-1/TRBV3-2
CASSLSGSGGADTQYF
TGTGCCAGCAGCCTTAGCGGGAGTGGAGGCGCAGATACGCAGTATTTT
>TRBJ2-1|.|.|TRBV24-1
CATSRGGDSDYNEQFF
TGTGCCACCAGTCGAGGGGGGGACTCCGACTACAATGAGCAGTTCTTC
>TRBJ1-2|.|TRBD1|TRBV7-2
CASSLERQGALGGYTF
TGTGCCAGCAGCTTAGAAAGACAGGGGGCCCTCGGTGGCTACACCTTC
>TRBJ2-1|.|.|TRBV11-2
CASSSLQGFYNEQFF
TGTGCCAGCAGCTCGTTACAGGGCTTCTACAATGAGCAGTTCTTC
>TRBJ2-7|.|TRBD1|TRBV6-2/TRBV6-3
CASSGQGYEQYF
TGTGCCAGCAGCGGACAGGGCTACGAGCAGTACTTC
>TRBJ2-3|once|.|TRBV6-5
CASRSDSTDTQYF
TGTGCCAGCAGGTCGGACTCCACAGATACGCAGTATTTT
>TRBJ1-5|.|.|TRBV7-9
CASSLSSNQPQHF
TGTGCCAGCAGCTTGAGTAGCAATCAGCCCCAGCATTTT
>TRBJ1-5|once|TRBD1|TRBV27
CASSWDRVGKPQHF
TGTGCCAGCAGTTGGGACAGGGTTGGTAAGCCCCAGCATTTT
>TRBJ2-2|.|TRBD1|TRBV7-6
CASSPGVGQGRTGELFF
TGTGCCAGCAGCCCTGGGGTGGGACAGGGTAGAACCGGGGAGCTGTTTTTT
>TRBJ2-7|.|TRBD1|TRBV6-5
CASSPQPRQGYEQYF
TGTGCCAGCAGTCCCCAGCCCCGACAGGGCTACGAGCAGTACTTC
>TRBJ2-5|.|.|TRBV18
CASSPTTSKETQYF
TGTGCCAGCTCACCCACTACTAGCAAAGAGACCCAGTACTTC
>TRBJ2-7|.|.|TRBV12-3/TRBV12-4
CASQGRGSYEQYF
TGTGCCAGCCAGGGCAGGGGCTCCTACGAGCAGTACTTC
>TRBJ1-1|.|.|TRBV18
CASSPGRTEAFF
TGTGCCAGCTCACCAGGGAGAACTGAAGCTTTCTTT
>TRBJ2-3|once|.|TRBV3-1/TRBV3-2
CASTTGSTDTQYF
TGTGCCAGCACGACCGGGAGCACAGATACGCAGTATTTT
>TRBJ1-2|.|.|TRBV19
CASSQWAGAKDGYTF
TGTGCCAGTAGTCAGTGGGCAGGCGCTAAGGATGGCTACACCTTC
>TRBJ1-1|.|.|TRBV5-1
CASSSTGNTEAFF
TGCGCCAGCAGCAGTACAGGGAACACTGAAGCTTTCTTT
>TRBJ2-1|.|.|TRBV18
CASSTEARTEEQFF
TGTGCCAGCTCAACCGAAGCTCGTACGGAGGAGCAGTTCTTC
>TRBJ2-7|once|TRBD1|TRBV7-9
CASSLSGTASLEQYF
TGTGCCAGCAGCTTATCCGGGACAGCGTCGTTGGAGCAGTACTTC
>TRBJ2-1|.|TRBD2|TRBV7-2
CASSPLLGTSWTRYNEQFF
TGTGCCAGCAGCCCCCTTCTTGGGACTAGCTGGACCCGATACAATGAGCAGTTCTTC
>TRBJ1-3|.|TRBD1|TRBV30
CAWSWGQGAGNTIYF
TGTGCCTGGAGTTGGGGACAGGGAGCTGGAAACACCATATATTTT